This T cell receptor (beta chain) was identified during a study of blood T cell repertoires in COVID-19 (dated by TCRdb to 2018 to 2020). Study-wide context: Samples from collaborators originated in the United States, Italy and Spain and spanned both the acute and convalescent phases of COVID-19. The repertoires were made available in a free public database intended to serve as a resource for research on the immune response to SARS-CoV-2. Where available, HLA class I and class II types were taken from metadata supplied by the sample provider and were not determined by assay-based typing. Samples were obtained from the ongoing ImmuneRACE study (first 160 participants) and from 1,254 subjects provided by 6 global collaborators. Nearly every sample came with metadata listing a de-identified subject ID, COVID-19 status, age in years and sex. The material from the prospective study consisted of cDNA or gDNA derived from T cells, B-cell-depleted T cells, or PBMCs. Deeply sampled blood TCRbeta repertoires from subjects exposed to, actively infected with, or recovered from COVID-19 were included in the dataset.

The CDR3, from cysteine to phenylalanine, totals 13 residues. The CDR3 DNA has 39 bases and is translated from base 1. The germline V gene encodes CDR1 SGHRS and CDR2 YFSETQ. V was cut back by 0 bases and J by 6 bases, leaving a gap of 9 bases between them. General findings and caveats noted by the study authors: Clinical and demographic metadata were provided uncurated, with the amount varying by source and participant.

About this clone itself: Its antigen is unknown. The sample holds no much larger clone one base away, and base qualities are not on file.

TCRbeta CDR3 regions were amplified from genomic DNA using the immunoSEQ Assay, a bias-controlled multiplex PCR. The authors processed their data as follows. The number of nucleated cells in each sample was estimated from the amplification of reference gene primers within the assay. Sequence reads were collapsed and filtered to measure the absolute abundance of every unique TCRbeta CDR3 rearrangement. For each sample, productive Simpson clonality was calculated by taking the square root of Simpson's diversity index across productive rearrangements. This immuneACCESS table, as held by TCRdb, lists in-frame sequences with V and J called but not all clones. Of the missing ones, under half trace to an unresolved V gene in checked studies; the others have no known cause. V and J calls and clone size are copied from that table; D and trimming were computed from the DNA. In this sample the table shows around 220,000 clones, roughly 84% of which occur a single time. Clones ranked in the top ten supply 6.8% of the sample.

Enrolling through a virtual design, the prospective study's participants ranged in age from roughly 18 to 100 years and lived across more than 20 United States geographic areas. In the prospective study, participants were assigned to cohorts based on the clinical history participants reported in a screening survey and a study questionnaire. ImmuneRACE Cohort 3 recovered participants were defined by two consecutive negative NP/OP PCR tests, healthcare professional clearance, or symptom resolution. Mobile phlebotomists in the prospective study collected whole blood, serum and a nasopharyngeal or oropharyngeal swab from every participant. Over an approximately 2-month period, participants in the prospective study had the option of providing additional blood draws and questionnaires. Before DNA extraction, blood samples from the prospective study were shipped at room temperature or frozen.

This clonotype originated in a woman in her thirties or forties who had recovered from COVID-19. Sequencing input: PBMCs or T cells enriched from blood (not recorded which). Recombination linked TRBV5-1 to TRBJ1-1; TRBD1 is perhaps the D gene, given 6 matching bases. The CDR3 region has the sequence CASSLVRTAEAFF. The bases read TGCGCCAGCAGCTTGGTTAGGACAGCTGAAGCTTTCTTT.